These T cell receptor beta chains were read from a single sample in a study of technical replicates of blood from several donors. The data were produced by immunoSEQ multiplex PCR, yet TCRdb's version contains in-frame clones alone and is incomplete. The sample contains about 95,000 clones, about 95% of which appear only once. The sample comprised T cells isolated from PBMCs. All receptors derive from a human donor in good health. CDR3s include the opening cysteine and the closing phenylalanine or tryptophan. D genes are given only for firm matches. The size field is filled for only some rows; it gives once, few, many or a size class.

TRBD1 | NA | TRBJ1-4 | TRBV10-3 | TGTGCCATCAGTGAGTCGCCAGGGGGTGAAGAAAAACTGTTTTTT | CAISESPGGEEKLFF
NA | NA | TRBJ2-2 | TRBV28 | TGTGCCAGCGGATACAGAGTTCGTACCGGGGAGCTGTTTTTT | CASGYRVRTGELFF
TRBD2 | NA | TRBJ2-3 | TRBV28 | TGTGCCAGCAGTTTATTCGCGGGAGCCACAGATACGCAGTATTTT | CASSLFAGATDTQYF
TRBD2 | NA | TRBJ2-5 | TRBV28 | TGTGCCAGCAGTATGGAGCGGGAGATCGAGACCCAGTACTTC | CASSMEREIETQYF
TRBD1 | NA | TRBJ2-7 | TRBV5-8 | TGTGCCAGCAGCAACGACAGGGATAAAAGCTACGAGCAGTACTTC | CASSNDRDKSYEQYF
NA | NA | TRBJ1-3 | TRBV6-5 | TGTGCCAGCAGTTTCGACCGGGTCACGTCTGGAAACACCATATATTTT | CASSFDRVTSGNTIYF
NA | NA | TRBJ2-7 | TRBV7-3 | TGTGCCAGCAGCCCCGGCGGGCTCGAGCAGTACTTC | CASSPGGLEQYF
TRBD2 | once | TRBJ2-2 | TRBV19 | TGTGCCAGTAGTATAAGTCTAGCGGGAGCCGGGGAGCTGTTTTTT | CASSISLAGAGELFF
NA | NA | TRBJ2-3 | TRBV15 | TGTGCCACCAGCAGAGATTCAGGCGGGGGCGTTCGGGGGGAGCAGTATTTT | CATSRDSGGGVRGEQYF
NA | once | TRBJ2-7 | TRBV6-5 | TGTGCCAGCAGTTACTTTACAGGTATAGGTTACGAGCAGTACTTC | CASSYFTGIGYEQYF
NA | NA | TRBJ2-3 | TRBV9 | TGTGCCAGCAGCGTCCGGGAGCGTGGGTCAGATACGCAGTATTTT | CASSVRERGSDTQYF
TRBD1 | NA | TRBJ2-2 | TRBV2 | TGTGCCGGAGGAACAGGGGTAGTCGCGAACACCGGGGAGCTGTTTTTT | CAGGTGVVANTGELFF
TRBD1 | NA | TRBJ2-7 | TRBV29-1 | TGCAGCGCTCGCACAGGGGGCCCCTACGAGCAGTACTTC | CSARTGGPYEQYF
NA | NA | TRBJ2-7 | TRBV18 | TGTGCCAGCTCACCAGGGGCCTTCCCCTACGAGCAGTACTTC | CASSPGAFPYEQYF
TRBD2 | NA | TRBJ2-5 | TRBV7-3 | TGTGCCAGCAGCGGACTAGCGGGGCCCCAAGAGACCCAGTACTTC | CASSGLAGPQETQYF
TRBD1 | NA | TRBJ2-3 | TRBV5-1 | TGCGCCAGCAGCACCGGGACAGTCCTATCAGATACGCAGTATTTT | CASSTGTVLSDTQYF
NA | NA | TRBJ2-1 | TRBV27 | TGTGCCAGCAGTTTTTTGGTCGACAGGTGGCAGTTCTTC | CASSFLVDRWQFF
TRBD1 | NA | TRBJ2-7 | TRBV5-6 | TGTGCCAGCAGCTTCGGGGACAGGGGAATTCGAACAGCCACCTACGAGCAGTACTTC | CASSFGDRGIRTATYEQYF